The source of this TCR beta chain is a study of blood T cell repertoires in COVID-19. Study-wide context: The origin of the acute and convalescent COVID-19 samples was the United States, Italy and Spain.

Sequencing was performed with immunoSEQ multiplex PCR; in TCRdb, only in-frame clones are kept and a portion is missing. The data hold fewer than 250,000 clones, with approximately 80% observed a single time. The sample holds a few counts of this clone. This clonotype originated in a woman of 80 years or more with acute or convalescent COVID-19. What was sequenced was peripheral blood.

The CDR3 DNA is TGTGCCAGCAGGGAAATAGCAGGGGGCGCCCAGCAGTACTTC. Amino acid sequence: CASREIAGGAQQYF. This rearrangement joins TRBV5-6 to TRBJ2-7; the match to TRBD1 covers 8 bases. CDR1 and CDR2 (germline): SGHDT, YYEEEE. CDR3 size: 14 residues. The V gene end was trimmed by 5 bases and the J gene end by 8 bases; junction bases not matched to a gene: 12.